This T cell receptor beta chain was profiled in a study of T cell repertoires in cytomegalovirus infection. Overall study: Matching HLA type, along with CMV infection, was indicated by public TCR beta signatures.

TCRdb ran MiXCR on the reads and lists one entry per CDR3 protein. The sample includes approximately 750,000 distinct CDR3 sequences, roughly a third seen only once; the top ten take around 2.8%. This CDR3 region has 14 residues. V lost 2 bases, J lost 4 bases, and 11 bases lay in between. Germline loops: CDR1 MDHEN, CDR2 SYDVKM. Study-level findings and limits: Public TCR beta family frequency separated CMV-and-HLA carriers, including in an independent cohort. HLA-C-restricted, CMV-specific TCR beta clonotypes were dominant ex vivo.

This clonotype was observed a handful of times. What it binds is unknown. This clonotype originated in a human donor in good health (CMV status not recorded). Some clones in this sample may be carry-over from other donors' samples. Sequenced: PBMCs. This chain links TRBV28 with TRBJ2-5; D is undetermined. Here the CDR3 DNA reads TGTGCCAGCAGTTTAGCACCCCTTGGAGAGACCCAGTACTTC. This gives the protein CASSLAPLGETQYF.